The next 12 T cell receptor beta chains were all read from a single sample in a study of blood T cells in healthy people across ages. Alongside a J-beta primer mix, a sample-barcoded 5' primer served in a second PCR lasting roughly 7 to 12 cycles. TCRdb reanalysed the 5' RACE reads using MiXCR and keeps one entry per CDR3 protein. The table lists fewer than 2,000,000 distinct CDR3 sequences, about 31% of them singletons. The sequenced sample was blood. These receptors all stem from a young woman in good health.

This chain connects TRBV5-1 to TRBJ2-2; possible D gene TRBD1, 6 bases. The CDR3 is made up of 14 amino acids. V was pared by 0 bases and J by 7 bases, with 10 bases between. Germline CDR1 reads SGHRS; CDR2 reads YFSETQ. The CDR3 DNA reads as TGCGCCAGCAGCTTGGGCACAGGGTTCGGGGAGCTGTTTTTT. Translation gives CASSLGTGFGELFF.

This clonotype was seen at least ten times. The chain joins TRBV4-1 to TRBJ2-5, with D maybe TRBD2 (6 bases). This CDR3 contains 13 residues. In germline, CDR1 is MGHRA, CDR2 YSYEKL. Deletions cut 2 bases from V and 8 bases from J, with 12 bases between. CDR3 sequence reads: CASSQPSEGTQYF. DNA of the CDR3: TGCGCCAGCAGCCAACCTAGCGAGGGCACCCAGTACTTC.

This clonotype was seen repeatedly, ten times or more. The chain carries TRBV24-1 and TRBJ1-5; D perhaps matches TRBD1 (5 bases). Germline-derived CDR1 and CDR2 are KGHDR and SFDVKD. V lost 12 bases and J 5 bases, leaving 19 bases between the germline ends. This CDR3 is built from 14 residues. The CDR3 is CAVENRGTDQPQHF. The CDR3 region has the DNA TGTGCCGTCGAGAATCGAGGGACCGATCAGCCCCAGCATTTT.

This clonotype has a handful of counts. The chain joins TRBV12-3 or TRBV12-4 to TRBJ2-1; 12 bases are a match to TRBD2. The V segment lost 5 bases and the J segment 6 bases; nucleotides outside the gene matches: 8. The CDR3 sequence is 16 residues long. This CDR3 is CASSPPTSGRFNEQFF. In DNA form, the CDR3 reads TGTGCCAGCAGTCCGCCGACTAGCGGGAGATTCAATGAGCAGTTCTTC.

The chain combines TRBV9 with TRBJ2-3; 9 bases fit TRBD2. The CDR3 spans 16 residues. V lost 6 bases, J lost 6 bases, and 14 bases stayed unmatched. Germline CDR1 reads SGDLS; CDR2 reads YYNGEE. The CDR3 DNA reads as TGTGCCAGCACCGGCGGGAGGGCCGTCAAAGGCGATACGCAGTATTTT. It yields the protein CASTGGRAVKGDTQYF.

This clonotype came up a few times. The rearrangement uses TRBV5-1 and TRBJ2-5; D is unresolved. Trimming took 2 bases from V and 5 from J, leaving 10 bases between them. The CDR3 loop spans 13 amino acids. Germline V gene sequence: CDR1 SGHRS, CDR2 YFSETQ. The chain's CDR3 is CASSFPRGETQYF. Here the CDR3 DNA reads TGCGCCAGCAGCTTTCCTAGAGGCGAGACCCAGTACTTC.

This clonotype appeared many times. This rearrangement joins TRBV7-2 to TRBJ2-1, with 7 nucleotides matching TRBD2. CDR1 is SGHTA and CDR2 is FQGNSA in the germline V gene. The CDR3 extends over 16 amino acids. Trimming removed 6 bases from V and 2 bases from J; junction bases left unmatched: 10. This CDR3 reads CASSVGRTRAYNEQFF. As DNA, the CDR3 is TGTGCCAGCAGTGTAGGTAGGACTAGGGCCTACAATGAGCAGTTCTTC.

V and J are TRBV11-1 and TRBJ2-7, with D possibly being TRBD1 or TRBD2 (5 bases each). Germline lookup yields CDR1 SGHAT and CDR2 FQDESV (reference sequence). Trimming stripped 1 base from V and 6 bases from J, with 22 bases between. The CDR3 is made up of 17 amino acids. The CDR3 here is CASSLEFGGRPGGEQYF. CDR3 DNA sequence: TGTGCCAGCAGCTTAGAGTTTGGGGGTAGGCCGGGCGGCGAGCAGTACTTC. Full variable domain (rest looked up from reference TRBV11-1 and TRBJ2-7): EAEVAQSPRYKITEKSQAVAFWCDPISGHATLYWYRQILGQGPELLVQFQDESVVDDSQLPKDRFSAERLKGVDSTLKIQPAELGDSAMYLCASSLEFGGRPGGEQYFGPGTRLTVT.

This chain uses TRBV20-1 with TRBJ2-5, with D possibly matching TRBD2 (6 bases). V lost 2 bases to trimming and J lost 4 bases, with 14 bases between them. The CDR3 is made up of 14 amino acids. Looked up from germline, CDR1 is DFQATT and CDR2 is SNEGSKA (reference sequence). The CDR3 sequence: CSARIGRRAETQYF. CDR3 nucleotides: TGCAGTGCTAGAATAGGCAGGAGGGCAGAGACCCAGTACTTC.

The gene calls are TRBV7-2 and TRBJ2-4, with D tentatively TRBD2 (5 bases). The J call could be wrong; TRBJ2-7 is a better fit for the DNA end. This CDR3 spans 14 amino acids. From germline, CDR1 is SGHTA and CDR2 FQGNSA. The CDR3 sequence is CASSTSRRCHEQYF. Written as DNA, the CDR3 is TGTGCCAGCAGCACCAGCAGGAGGTGCCACGAGCAGTACTTC.

This clonotype was detected only a few times. V usage is TRBV30 and J usage is TRBJ2-7; 7 nucleotides align to TRBD2. The CDR3 covers 15 residues. Germline V gene lookup returns CDR1 GTSNPN and CDR2 SVGIG (reference sequence). V shed 0 bases, J shed 3 bases, and the junction held 8 bases outside the gene matches. The CDR3: CAWSVGGSGVYEQYF. The CDR3 DNA sequence: TGTGCCTGGAGTGTTGGGGGGAGCGGGGTCTACGAGCAGTACTTC. The complete variable domain, with remaining parts taken from reference TRBV30 and TRBJ2-7, reads SQTIHQWPATLVQPVGSPLSLECTVEGTSNPNLYWYRQAAGRGLQLLFYSVGIGQISSEVPQNLSASRPQDRQFILSSKKLLLSDSGFYLCAWSVGGSGVYEQYFGPGTRLTVT.

This clonotype was seen a few times. The chain employs TRBV9 and TRBJ2-3; no reliable D call. Trimming pared 3 bases from V and 6 bases from J, leaving 11 bases between. CDR1 is SGDLS and CDR2 is YYNGEE in the germline V gene. CDR3 length: 13 amino acids. The CDR3 reads CASSAQVRDTQYF. In DNA form, the CDR3 reads TGTGCCAGCAGCGCCCAGGTGAGGGATACGCAGTATTTT.